These 27 T cell receptor beta chains were all obtained from the same sample, sequenced in a study of CD8+CD57+ T cells in acquired aplastic anemia. Genomic DNA, the template, was used for profiling of the TCR beta VDJ and CDR3. One entry per CDR3 protein results from TCRdb running MiXCR on the reads. This table has about 190,000 distinct CDR3 sequences, around 59% appearing once. Sequencing was performed on sorted CD4+, CD8+, or CD8+CD57+ T cells (not recorded which) from PBMCs. These receptors were obtained from a human donor in good health, serving as a control.

The chain has TRBV28 and TRBJ1-2; no clear D. Germline CDR1 is MDHEN and CDR2 is SYDVKM. V was clipped by 6 bases and J by 6 bases, with 5 bases between them. This CDR3 region has 10 residues. CDR3 residues: CASSSHGYTF. The CDR3 nucleotides read TGTGCCAGCAGCTCTCATGGCTACACCTTC.

This clonotype was observed many times. This chain joins TRBV12-3 or TRBV12-4 and TRBJ1-2; TRBD1 matches 7 bases. This CDR3 has 12 amino acids. With V trimmed by 5 bases and J by 8 bases, 5 bases remained unmatched. In DNA form, the CDR3 reads TGTGCCAGCAGTCCGACAGGGAGCGGCTACACCTTC. It translates to CASSPTGSGYTF.

This clonotype was found a few times. A much larger clone differs by one base, so this may be a read error. The chain couples TRBV12-3 or TRBV12-4 to TRBJ1-1; D uncertain. V was pared by 5 bases and J by 6 bases, with 10 bases between. The CDR3 runs to 12 residues. For the CDR3, the DNA is TGTGCCAGCAGTCTACAGTACGCTGAAGCTTTCTTT. It translates to CASSLQYAEAFF.

This clonotype was observed at least ten times. V usage is TRBV19 and J usage is TRBJ1-3, with TRBD1 as a possible D gene (5 bases). CDR1 and CDR2 from the germline V gene are LNHDA and SQIVND (reference sequence). This CDR3 has 15 residues. Trimming took 5 bases from V and 4 from J, leaving 15 bases between them. CDR3 in amino acids: CASSGGYGSGNTIYF. The CDR3 DNA is TGTGCCAGTAGTGGGGGTTATGGGTCCGGAAACACCATATATTTT.

The chain joins TRBV7-9 to TRBJ2-7; 10 nucleotides match TRBD1. This CDR3 has 15 residues. V lost 3 bases to trimming and J lost 3 bases; unmatched junction nucleotides: 5. Germline assignment: CDR1 SEHNR and CDR2 FQNEAQ (reference sequence). The CDR3 coding sequence is TGTGCCAGCAGCTTCCTCCGGGACAGGGGCTACGAGCAGTACTTC. Translating gives CASSFLRDRGYEQYF. The full variable domain, rest sourced from reference TRBV7-9 and TRBJ2-7, is DTGVSQNPRHKITKRGQNVTFRCDPISEHNRLYWYRQTLGQGPEFLTYFQNEAQLEKSRLLSDRFSAERPKGSFSTLEIQRTEQGDSAMYLCASSFLRDRGYEQYFGPGTRLTVT.

V gene TRBV7-2 combines with J gene TRBJ2-7, with 8 positions matching TRBD2. Germline V CDR1 and CDR2: SGHTA, FQGNSA. CDR3 length: 15 residues. Losses at the gene ends were 7 bases for V and 0 bases for J; bases not matched to a gene: 8. In DNA form, the CDR3 reads TGTGCCAGCACGGGAAATAGCGGGGACTCCTACGAGCAGTACTTC. This gives the protein CASTGNSGDSYEQYF. The variable domain in full, completed from reference TRBV7-2 and TRBJ2-7, reads GAGVSQSPSNKVTEKGKDVELRCDPISGHTALYWYRQSLGQGLEFLIYFQGNSAPDKSGLPSDRFSAERTGGSVSTLTIQRTQQEDSAVYLCASTGNSGDSYEQYFGPGTRLTVT.

This chain links TRBV6-2 or TRBV6-3 with TRBJ1-6, with 7 bases aligning to TRBD1. The CDR3 is 11 amino acids. Germline V gene sequence: CDR1 MNHEY, CDR2 SVGEGT. V was pared by 8 bases and J by 8 bases, with 0 bases of the junction left unmatched. This chain's CDR3 is CASGQDSPLHF. The CDR3 coding sequence is TGTGCCAGCGGACAGGATTCACCCCTCCACTTT.

This clonotype has a count of ten or more. The chain uses TRBV4-2 and TRBJ2-1; no firm D call. Deletions cut 1 base from V and 0 bases from J, with 10 bases between. The germline gives CDR1 LGHNA, CDR2 YNFKEQ. CDR3 length equals 16 residues. CDR3: CASSQVLQFSYNEQFF. CDR3 nucleotides: TGTGCCAGCAGCCAAGTCCTACAGTTCTCCTACAATGAGCAGTTCTTC.

The J gene is TRBJ2-4, the V gene TRBV29-1; tentatively, D is TRBD2 (6 bases). Germline V gives CDR1 SQVTM, CDR2 ANQGSEA. The CDR3 spans 17 residues. V dropped 5 bases and J dropped 6 bases, with 26 bases sitting between them. This CDR3 reads CSVLWFGGLVEGNIQYF. Written as DNA, the CDR3 is TGCAGCGTTCTGTGGTTCGGGGGATTAGTAGAGGGAAACATTCAGTACTTC.

This chain joins TRBV7-2 and TRBJ2-1; D is perhaps TRBD1 (6 bases). Trimming took 1 base from V and 5 from J, leaving 24 bases between them. Germline values: CDR1 SGHTA, CDR2 FQGNSA. CDR3 size: 19 residues. The CDR3 reads CASSLVLIRQVRSNNEQFF. The CDR3 nucleotides are TGTGCCAGCAGCTTAGTCCTAATCCGACAGGTGCGGTCGAACAATGAGCAGTTCTTC. Full variable domain (remainder filled in from reference TRBV7-2 and TRBJ2-1): GAGVSQSPSNKVTEKGKDVELRCDPISGHTALYWYRQSLGQGLEFLIYFQGNSAPDKSGLPSDRFSAERTGGSVSTLTIQRTQQEDSAVYLCASSLVLIRQVRSNNEQFFGPGTRLTVL.

This clonotype was recorded at least ten times. V usage is TRBV2 and J usage is TRBJ2-4; 7 positions match TRBD2. Trimming cost V 7 bases and J 2 bases; bases outside gene matches: 5. CDR3 size: 14 residues. Germline V gives CDR1 SNHLY, CDR2 FYNNEI. The CDR3 DNA sequence: TGTGCCAGCAACCGCGGGGGATCCAAAAACATTCAGTACTTC. As protein: CASNRGGSKNIQYF.

CDR3 protein: CASMSGGAITDTQYF. CDR3 DNA: TGTGCCAGCATGAGCGGGGGGGCCATTACAGATACGCAGTATTTT. The chain couples TRBV25-1 to TRBJ2-3, with TRBD2 matching over 10 bases. Germline V gene data show CDR1 as MGHDK and CDR2 as SYGVNS. The junction had 7 bases not matched to a gene; V was cut back by 7 bases and J by 3 bases. The CDR3 contains 15 residues.

The chain links TRBV7-2 to TRBJ2-1, with 12 nucleotides matching TRBD2. With V trimmed by 5 bases and J by 7 bases, 3 bases remained unmatched. Germline CDR1 SGHTA, CDR2 FQGNSA. This CDR3 contains 14 residues. The CDR3 reads CASSRTSGENEQFF. The DNA of the CDR3 is TGTGCCAGCAGCCGGACTAGCGGGGAAAATGAGCAGTTCTTC.

This clonotype came up many times. The chain joins TRBV19 to TRBJ1-6, with TRBD1 matching 8 bases. Germline CDR1 and CDR2: LNHDA and SQIVND (reference sequence). V was clipped by 6 bases and J by 7 bases; unmatched bases: 5. The CDR3 totals 14 residues. The CDR3 sequence: CASSRTGTNSPLHF. The CDR3 DNA follows: TGTGCCAGTAGCCGGACAGGGACCAATTCACCCCTCCACTTT.

The chain uses TRBV24-1 and TRBJ1-1; the D gene is possibly TRBD1 (5 bases). Germline values: CDR1 KGHDR, CDR2 SFDVKD. This CDR3 comprises 13 residues. The V end lost 7 bases, the J end lost 1 base, and 9 bases lay between the germline ends. The CDR3 bases are TGTGCCACCAGCGCAAGGGGGAACACTGAAGCTTTCTTT. Translated, it gives CATSARGNTEAFF.

This clonotype has ten or more counts. The chain employs TRBV5-5 and TRBJ1-3; no definite D call. Trimming took off 4 bases at V and 3 bases at J, with 14 bases between the two ends. Per germline, CDR1 SGHKS and CDR2 YYEKEE (reference sequence). This CDR3 contains 15 residues. The chain's CDR3 is CASSPGRVLGNTIYF. The CDR3 nucleotides read TGTGCCAGCAGCCCCGGAAGAGTTCTTGGAAACACCATATATTTT.

This clonotype was counted many times. This chain links TRBV28 with TRBJ2-5; TRBD2 aligns across 8 bases. V trimming: 3 bases; J trimming: 5 bases; junction bases outside the gene matches: 8. The CDR3 length is 15 residues. Germline values: CDR1 MDHEN, CDR2 SYDVKM. The CDR3 region is CASSLGGGRRETQYF. The CDR3 DNA sequence: TGTGCCAGCAGTTTGGGCGGGGGGCGCCGGGAGACCCAGTACTTC.

This clonotype appeared many times. This may arise from a read error, as a much more abundant clone is one base away. This chain connects TRBV7-9 to TRBJ2-5; D may be TRBD1 (5 bases). Germline V CDR1 and CDR2: SEHNR, FQNEAQ (reference sequence). This CDR3 has 15 residues. The CDR3 nucleotides are TGTGCCAGCAGCTTAGCCCTAACAGGCCAAGGGACCCAGTACTTC. This encodes CASSLALTGQGTQYF.

The chain has TRBV10-3 and TRBJ1-4, with unresolved D. The CDR3 loop spans 18 amino acids. The germline V and J ends were trimmed by 3 bases and 5 bases, with 22 bases remaining between them. CDR1 is ENHRY, CDR2 SYGVKD, per germline. The DNA of the CDR3 is TGTGCCATCAGTGATTCTAGTGGACTAGCGGGGTACAATGAAAAACTGTTTTTT. It codes for CAISDSSGLAGYNEKLFF.

This clonotype was counted many times. In DNA form, the CDR3 reads TGTGCCAGCAGTCCTTGGACAGGGGATCAGCCCCAGCATTTT. Translated: CASSPWTGDQPQHF. The rearrangement uses TRBV27 and TRBJ1-5, with TRBD1 matching 9 bases. Germline V gene sequence: CDR1 MNHEY, CDR2 SMNVEV (reference sequence). This CDR3 region has 14 residues. The trim removed 5 bases at V and 5 bases at J, leaving 4 bases unmatched.

The CDR3 region has the DNA TGCAGCGTTGATAGGCGGGCAGGGGGCAATGAGCAGTTCTTC. Translation: CSVDRRAGGNEQFF. V is TRBV29-1 and J is TRBJ2-1; TRBD1 agrees at 7 bases. Germline CDR1 SQVTM, CDR2 ANQGSEA. Germline trimming cut 3 bases from V and 6 bases from J; bases unmatched to any gene: 8. The length of the CDR3 is 14 residues.

The rearrangement uses TRBV2 and TRBJ2-5; D is perhaps TRBD1 or TRBD2 (5 bases each). CDR3 size: 15 residues. V shed 7 bases and J shed 3 bases, with 18 bases lying between them. CDR1 and CDR2 from the germline V gene are SNHLY and FYNNEI. Here the CDR3 DNA reads TGTGCCAGCAAAAGTTCCGAGACAGCGGAAGAGACCCAGTACTTC. It encodes CASKSSETAEETQYF. The whole variable domain, remainder taken from reference TRBV2 and TRBJ2-5, is EPEVTQTPSHQVTQMGQEVILRCVPISNHLYFYWYRQILGQKVEFLVSFYNNEISEKSEIFDDQFSVERPDGSNFTLKIRSTKLEDSAMYFCASKSSETAEETQYFGPGTRLLVL.

The J gene is TRBJ1-1, the V gene TRBV15, with D maybe TRBD1 (5 bases). The CDR3 runs 14 residues. V gave up 4 bases and J gave up 3 bases, with 12 bases separating them. From germline, CDR1 is LNHNV and CDR2 YYDKDF (reference sequence). CDR3 sequence (DNA): TGTGCCACCAGCACAATTCCGGGGGACACTGAAGCTTTCTTT. This codes for CATSTIPGDTEAFF. The complete variable domain, with remaining parts taken from reference TRBV15 and TRBJ1-1, reads DAMVIQNPRYQVTQFGKPVTLSCSQTLNHNVMYWYQQKSSQAPKLLFHYYDKDFNNEADTPDNFQSRRPNTSFCFLDIRSPGLGDTAMYLCATSTIPGDTEAFFGQGTRLTVV.

The chain employs TRBV2 and TRBJ1-4, with a tentative D call TRBD1 (6 bases). The V end was cut by 7 bases, the J end by 5 bases, with 17 bases between. The CDR3 runs to 15 residues. Germline lookup yields CDR1 SNHLY and CDR2 FYNNEI. The CDR3 sequence: CASNQGPNYNEKLFF. The CDR3 coding sequence is TGTGCCAGCAACCAGGGGCCCAATTACAATGAAAAACTGTTTTTT.

This clonotype was recorded a few times. The chain employs TRBV20-1 and TRBJ2-7, with 7 bases fitting TRBD1. Germline V CDR1 and CDR2: DFQATT, SNEGSKA (reference sequence). The CDR3 runs to 14 residues. V lost 3 bases and J lost 0; bases outside the gene matches: 5. CDR3 residues: CSASKGAISYEQYF. For the CDR3, the DNA is TGCAGTGCTAGTAAGGGGGCGATCTCCTACGAGCAGTACTTC.

The count of this clonotype is one. This chain joins TRBV29-1 and TRBJ2-2; D ambiguous. The CDR3 is made up of 11 amino acids. Trimming cost V 4 bases and J 8 bases, with 8 bases left between them. The germline V gene encodes CDR1 SQVTM and CDR2 ANQGSEA. CDR3 in amino acids: CSVGGTGELFF. For the CDR3, the DNA is TGCAGCGTTGGGGGAACAGGGGAGCTGTTTTTT.

V usage is TRBV12-3 or TRBV12-4 and J usage is TRBJ2-5; 10 bases fit TRBD1. The V segment lost 6 bases and the J segment 5 bases; nucleotides outside the gene matches: 9. The CDR3 loop spans 15 amino acids. The CDR3 nucleotides are TGTGCCAGCAGCCGTCCCGGGACAGGGGAGGAGACCCAGTACTTC. This translates into CASSRPGTGEETQYF.